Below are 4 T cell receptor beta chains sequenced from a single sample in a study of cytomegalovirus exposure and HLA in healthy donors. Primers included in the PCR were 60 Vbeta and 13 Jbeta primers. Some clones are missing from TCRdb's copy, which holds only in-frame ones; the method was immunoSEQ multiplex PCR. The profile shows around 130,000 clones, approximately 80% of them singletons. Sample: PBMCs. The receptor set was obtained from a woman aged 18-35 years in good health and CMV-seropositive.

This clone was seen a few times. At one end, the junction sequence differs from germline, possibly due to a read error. The CDR3 DNA follows: TGTGCCAGTAGTGTAGAGAATGGGGGGAATCAGCCCCAGCATTTT. Translation gives CASSVENGGNQPQHF. V gene TRBV19 combines with J gene TRBJ1-5, with D perhaps matching TRBD1 (5 bases). CDR3 length equals 15 residues. Germline loops: CDR1 LNHDA, CDR2 SQIVND (reference sequence). The entire variable domain, with the rest obtained from reference TRBV19 and TRBJ1-5, is as follows: DGGITQSPKYLFRKEGQNVTLSCEQNLNHDAMYWYRQDPGQGLRLIYYSQIVNDFQKGDIAEGYSVSREKKESFPLTVTSAQKNPTAFYLCASSVENGGNQPQHFGDGTRLSIL.

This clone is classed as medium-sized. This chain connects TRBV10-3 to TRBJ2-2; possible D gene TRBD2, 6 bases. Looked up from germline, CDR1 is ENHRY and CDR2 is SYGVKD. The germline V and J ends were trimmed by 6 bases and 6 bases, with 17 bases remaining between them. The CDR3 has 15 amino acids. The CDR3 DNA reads TGTGCCATCAGGCCGCTGGAGGGGAGATCCGGGGAGCTGTTTTTT. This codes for CAIRPLEGRSGELFF.

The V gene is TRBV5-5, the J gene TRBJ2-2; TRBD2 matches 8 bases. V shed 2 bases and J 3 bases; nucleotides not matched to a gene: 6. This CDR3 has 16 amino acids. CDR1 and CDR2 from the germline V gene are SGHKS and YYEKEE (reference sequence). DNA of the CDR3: TGTGCCAGCAGCTTCTCGGGGGGGGGCGACACCGGGGAGCTGTTTTTT. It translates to CASSFSGGGDTGELFF.

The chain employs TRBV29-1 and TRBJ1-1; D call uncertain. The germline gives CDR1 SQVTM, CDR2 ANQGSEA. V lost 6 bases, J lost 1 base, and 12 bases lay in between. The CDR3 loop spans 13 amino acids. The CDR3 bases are TGCAGCGTAAGAGGCCAAGGGAACACTGAAGCTTTCTTT. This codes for CSVRGQGNTEAFF. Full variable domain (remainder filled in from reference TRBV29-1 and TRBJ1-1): SAVISQKPSRDICQRGTSLTIQCQVDSQVTMMFWYRQQPGQSLTLIATANQGSEATYESGFVIDKFPISRPNLTFSTLTVSNMSPEDSSIYLCSVRGQGNTEAFFGQGTRLTVV.